This T cell receptor beta chain is from a study of regulatory T cells in long-lasting Graves disease. This clonotype was seen at least ten times. This CDR3 region has 15 residues. The V and J ends lost 6 bases and 0 bases respectively, with 12 bases between them. Per germline, CDR1 MNHEY and CDR2 SVGEGT. Assembly of TCR beta libraries relied on iRepertoire HTBI primers together with Arm-PCR of CDR3 regions. TCRdb passed the multiplex PCR reads through MiXCR, listing each CDR3 protein once. Among under 800,000 distinct CDR3 sequences listed, less than 20% were seen once. Specified time point: newly diagnosed GD, antithyroid drugs for less than 3 months. Following extraction of RNA from PBMCs, that RNA was used to make the TCR library. EDTA tubes were used for drawing 8.5 to 9 milliliters of peripheral blood. In addition, the sample was reused for a study of T cells in Graves' hyperthyroidism and ophthalmopathy. That paper notes: Blood also showed most of the thyroid clonotypes that were expanded above 0.001.

This TCR came from a woman in her 30s with Graves disease. Sequencing was performed on peripheral blood mononuclear cells (PBMCs), taken at new diagnosis, from a patient treated with antithyroid drugs. The gene calls are TRBV6-2 or TRBV6-3 and TRBJ1-5, with D tentatively TRBD1 (5 bases). The DNA of the CDR3 is TGTGCCAGCAGCTACGACAGTTATAGCAATCAGCCCCAGCATTTT. Translated, it gives CASSYDSYSNQPQHF.